This T cell receptor beta chain was identified during a study of T cell repertoires in cytomegalovirus infection. About the study: CMV infection and matching HLA type were both indicated by public TCR beta signatures. Study results and caveats: Across the ex vivo response, the dominant clonotypes were HLA-C-restricted CMV-specific TCR beta clonotypes.

This clonotype occurred many times. Its antigen is undetermined. This CDR3 contains 16 residues. Per germline, CDR1 MNHEY and CDR2 SVGEGT. V lost 2 bases and J lost 0, with 11 bases in between. TCRdb ran MiXCR on the reads and lists one entry per CDR3 protein. The sample comprises about 260,000 distinct CDR3 sequences, 9.1% of which are singletons, and roughly 16% rests with the top ten. The clonotype was recovered from a human donor in good health (CMV status not recorded). Some clones in this sample may be carry-over from other donors' samples. Sample: PBMCs. The V call is TRBV6-2 or TRBV6-3, the J call TRBJ2-1; either TRBD1 or TRBD2 may fit D (5 bases each). In DNA form, the CDR3 reads TGTGCCAGCAGTTACGTGGGGGATAGCTCCTACAATGAGCAGTTCTTC. Its protein is CASSYVGDSSYNEQFF.